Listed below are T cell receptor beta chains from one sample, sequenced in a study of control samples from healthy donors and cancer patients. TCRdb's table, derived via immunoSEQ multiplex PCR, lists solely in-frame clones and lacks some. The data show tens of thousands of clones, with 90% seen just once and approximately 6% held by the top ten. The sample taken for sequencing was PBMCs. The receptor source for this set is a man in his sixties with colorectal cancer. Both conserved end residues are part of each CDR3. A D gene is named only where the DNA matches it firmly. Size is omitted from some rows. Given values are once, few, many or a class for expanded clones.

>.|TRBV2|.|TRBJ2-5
CASILILRETQYF
TGTGCCAGCATTCTCATACTACGAGAGACCCAGTACTTC
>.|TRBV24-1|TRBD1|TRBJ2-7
CATTPPDRDEQYF
TGTGCCACCACCCCCCCCGACAGGGACGAGCAGTACTTC
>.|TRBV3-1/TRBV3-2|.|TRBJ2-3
CASSQGRSPPGTQYF
TGTGCCAGCAGCCAAGGGAGGTCTCCCCCAGGGACGCAGTATTTT
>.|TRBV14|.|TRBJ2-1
CASSQVERGYEDEQFF
TGTGCCAGCAGCCAAGTTGAACGGGGATACGAGGATGAGCAGTTCTTC
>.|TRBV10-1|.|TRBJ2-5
CASSYQLGSGETQYF
TGCGCCAGCAGTTACCAACTAGGATCGGGAGAGACCCAGTACTTC
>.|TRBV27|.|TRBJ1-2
CASSPEGGGGGYTF
TGTGCCAGCAGCCCAGAGGGGGGCGGGGGAGGCTACACCTTC
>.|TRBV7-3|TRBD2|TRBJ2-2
CAATAGGGGELFF
TGTGCCGCCACAGCGGGGGGGGGCGGGGAGCTGTTTTTT
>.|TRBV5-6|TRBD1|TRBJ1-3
CASSLPGQGAPGHTIYF
TGTGCCAGCAGCTTGCCCGGACAGGGGGCGCCTGGACACACCATATATTTT
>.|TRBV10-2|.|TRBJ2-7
CASSESAAREQYF
TGCGCCAGCAGTGAAAGCGCAGCGAGAGAGCAGTACTTC
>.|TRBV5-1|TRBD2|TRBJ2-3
CASSLLAGTEDTQYF
TGCGCCAGCAGCTTGCTAGCGGGGACGGAAGATACGCAGTATTTT
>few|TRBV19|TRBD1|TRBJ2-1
CASSIRGLGDEQFF
TGTGCCAGTAGTATAAGGGGGCTCGGTGATGAGCAGTTCTTC
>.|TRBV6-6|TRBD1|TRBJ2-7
CASSSAGTGFLYEQYF
TGTGCCAGCAGTTCAGCCGGGACAGGGTTCCTTTACGAGCAGTACTTC
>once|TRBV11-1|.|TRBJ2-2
CASSRIGRGNTGELFF
TGTGCCAGCAGCCGGATAGGCAGGGGAAACACCGGGGAGCTGTTTTTT
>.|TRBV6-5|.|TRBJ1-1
CASASGTSNTEAFF
TGTGCCAGTGCCTCAGGGACATCAAACACTGAAGCTTTCTTT
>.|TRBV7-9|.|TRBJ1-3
CAISSRDSGNTIYF
TGTGCCATTTCCTCCAGGGACTCTGGAAACACCATATATTTT
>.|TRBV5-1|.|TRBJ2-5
CASSLQGEETQYF
TGCGCCAGCAGCTTACAGGGTGAGGAGACCCAGTACTTC
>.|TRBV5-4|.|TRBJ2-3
CASSSGQIADTQYF
TGTGCCAGCAGCTCTGGACAGATCGCAGATACGCAGTATTTT
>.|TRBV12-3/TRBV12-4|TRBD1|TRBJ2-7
CASSSSTGYEQYF
TGTGCCAGCAGCAGCTCGACAGGGTACGAGCAGTACTTC
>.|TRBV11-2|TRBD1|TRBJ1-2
CASSSKETGADYGYTF
TGTGCCAGCAGCTCCAAGGAAACAGGGGCTGACTATGGCTACACCTTC
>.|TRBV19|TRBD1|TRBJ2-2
CASSGQGAGELFF
TGTGCCAGTAGTGGACAGGGAGCCGGGGAGCTGTTTTTT
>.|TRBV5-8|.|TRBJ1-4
CASSLGSQGTATNEKLFF
TGTGCCAGCAGCTTGGGATCCCAGGGGACTGCAACTAATGAAAAACTGTTTTTT
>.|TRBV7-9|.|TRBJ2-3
CASSSRTDTQYF
TGTGCCAGCAGCTCGCGCACAGATACGCAGTATTTT
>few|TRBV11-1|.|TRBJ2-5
CASSGGLGETQYF
TGTGCCAGCAGCGGGGGCCTCGGGGAGACCCAGTACTTC
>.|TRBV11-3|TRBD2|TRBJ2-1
CASSPRGGALYEQFF
TGTGCCAGCAGCCCCCGCGGGGGGGCCCTCTATGAGCAGTTCTTC
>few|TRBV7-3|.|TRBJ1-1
CASSLTAGRGTEAFF
TGTGCCAGCAGCTTAACGGCGGGGCGCGGGACTGAAGCTTTCTTT
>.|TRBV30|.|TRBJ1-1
CAWSGPRRGNTEAFF
TGTGCCTGGAGCGGCCCTCGGCGGGGGAACACTGAAGCTTTCTTT
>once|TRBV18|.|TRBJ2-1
CASSPRTTDYNEQFF
TGTGCCAGCTCACCACGGACAACTGATTACAATGAGCAGTTCTTC
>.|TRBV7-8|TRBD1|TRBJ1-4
CASSHRQGINEKLFF
TGTGCCAGCAGCCATAGACAGGGAATTAATGAAAAACTGTTTTTT
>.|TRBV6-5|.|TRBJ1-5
CASSSRGGSNQPQHF
TGTGCCAGCAGCTCCCGGGGGGGGAGCAATCAGCCCCAGCATTTT
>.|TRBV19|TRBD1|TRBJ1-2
CASSIGSAGGDRGYTF
TGTGCCAGTAGTATAGGGTCGGCAGGGGGCGATCGTGGCTACACCTTC
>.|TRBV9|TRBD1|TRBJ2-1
CASSVGLGDRGPSYNEQFF
TGTGCCAGCAGCGTAGGTCTTGGGGACAGGGGTCCCTCCTACAATGAGCAGTTCTTC
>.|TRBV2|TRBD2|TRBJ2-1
CASSASGGRNNEQFF
TGTGCCAGCAGCGCTAGCGGGGGGCGAAACAATGAGCAGTTCTTC
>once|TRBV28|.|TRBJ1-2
CASSLLGQLNF
TGTGCCAGCAGTTTACTAGGGCAGCTTAACTTC
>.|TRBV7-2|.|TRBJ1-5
CASSLRADNGPQHF
TGTGCCAGCAGCTTAAGAGCAGATAACGGGCCCCAGCATTTT
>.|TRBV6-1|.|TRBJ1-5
CASSETDRNQPQHF
TGTGCCAGCAGTGAAACGGACCGCAATCAGCCCCAGCATTTT
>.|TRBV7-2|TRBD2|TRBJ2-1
CASSLIGLAYEQFF
TGTGCCAGCAGCTTAATAGGACTAGCCTATGAGCAGTTCTTC
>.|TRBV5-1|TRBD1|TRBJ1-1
CASSSTGIVRTEAFF
TGCGCCAGCAGCTCGACAGGGATTGTTCGCACTGAAGCTTTCTTT